This T cell receptor (beta chain) was sequenced in a study of memory CD4+ T cells and cytomegalovirus serostatus. Study outcomes and limitations: CD4+ memory repertoires contained about 40% of the roughly 160 reported CMV TCRbeta sequences.

This clone appeared a single time. The antigen is unknown. Assay: immunoSEQ multiplex PCR; the TCRdb copy retains only in-frame clones and omits some. The data contain some 49,000 clones, around 80% of them singletons. Single viable CD3+CD4+CD8-CD45RO+ cells were sorted as the memory CD4+ T cells. This CDR3 spans 14 amino acids. Trimming shortened V by 3 bases and J by 1 base, and 9 bases separated the two germline ends. Germline CDR1 and CDR2: SGHVS and FQNEAQ. The V call is TRBV7-8, the J call TRBJ1-2, with TRBD1 as a possible D gene (6 bases). This clonotype originated in an adult in good health and CMV-seronegative. Input material: memory CD4+ T cells from blood. The CDR3 loop is CASSLGDNNYGYTF. In DNA, the CDR3 is TGTGCCAGCAGCTTGGGGGACAATAACTATGGCTACACCTTC.